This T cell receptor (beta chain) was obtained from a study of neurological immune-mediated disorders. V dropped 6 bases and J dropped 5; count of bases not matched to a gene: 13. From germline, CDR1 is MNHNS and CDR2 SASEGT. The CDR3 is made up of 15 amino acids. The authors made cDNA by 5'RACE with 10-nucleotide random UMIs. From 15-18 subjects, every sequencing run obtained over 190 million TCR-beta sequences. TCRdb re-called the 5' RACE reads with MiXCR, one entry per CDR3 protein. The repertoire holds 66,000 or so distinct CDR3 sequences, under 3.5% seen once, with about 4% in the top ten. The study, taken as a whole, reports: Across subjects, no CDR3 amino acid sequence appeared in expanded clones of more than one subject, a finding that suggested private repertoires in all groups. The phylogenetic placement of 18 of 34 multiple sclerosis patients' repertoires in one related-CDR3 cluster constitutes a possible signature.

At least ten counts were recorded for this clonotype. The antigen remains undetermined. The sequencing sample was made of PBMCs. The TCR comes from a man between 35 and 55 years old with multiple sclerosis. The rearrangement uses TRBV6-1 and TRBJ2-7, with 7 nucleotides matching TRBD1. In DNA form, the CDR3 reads TGTGCCAGCAGCGAATGGACAGGACGCAACCACGAGCAGTACTTC. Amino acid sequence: CASSEWTGRNHEQYF.